The clone carrying this T cell receptor beta chain has a handful of counts. This entry belongs to a study of T cells after yellow fever vaccination. In TCRdb, the 5' RACE reads were re-called with MiXCR into one record per CDR3 protein. Here the sample spans 300,000 to 350,000 distinct CDR3 sequences, approximately 8% being singletons. Trimming at V came to 4 bases and at J to 3 bases, leaving 8 bases not matched to a gene. The CDR3 loop spans 15 amino acids. CDR1 and CDR2 from the germline V gene are LGHDT and YNNKEL (reference sequence). This chain links TRBV3-1 with TRBJ2-7, with 8 bases aligning to TRBD1. The clonotype originates from a man between 18 and 29 years old who received the YFV17D yellow fever vaccine. Source: PBMCs, taken approximately 47 days after the first yellow fever vaccination. DNA of the CDR3: TGTGCCAGCAGCCCCCCAGGGGGCTTTCACTACGAGCAGTACTTC. Amino acids: CASSPPGGFHYEQYF.